This T cell receptor beta chain appears in the sequencing data of a study of T cells in Graves' hyperthyroidism and ophthalmopathy. Ten or more counts support this clonotype. A much larger clone lies one base from this, so it may be a read error. V lost 4 bases, J lost 8 bases, and 7 bases stayed unmatched. The V gene's germline CDR1 is LNHDA and CDR2 SQIVND (reference sequence). The CDR3 is made up of 15 amino acids. The source material, RNA transcripts, was used to amplify TCR beta CDR3 regions. HTBI primers were employed in a first-round RT-PCR of the TCR CDR3. TCRdb re-called the multiplex PCR reads with MiXCR, one entry per CDR3 protein. Among around 100,000 distinct CDR3 sequences listed, about 50% were seen once.

V gene TRBV19 combines with J gene TRBJ2-1, with 11 bases matching TRBD2. The receptor's source is a middle-aged man with Graves' hyperthyroidism. Source material: blood. CDR3 DNA: TGTGCCAGTAGTACCGGACTAGCGGGTTACGATGAGCAGTTCTTC. It yields the protein CASSTGLAGYDEQFF.